The clone carrying this T cell receptor (beta chain) was seen at least ten times. As yet, its antigen is unknown. This CDR3 spans 14 amino acids. V was shortened by 0 bases and J by 4 bases, with 13 bases between the two germline ends. From germline, CDR1 is DFQATT and CDR2 SNEGSKA (reference sequence). These data originate in a study of spatial heterogeneity in lung cancer. Overall study results and limits: In tumors, expanded intratumoral alpha and beta TCR counts tracked mutation counts.

Unique molecular identifiers tagged every individual TCR cDNA molecule. Each CDR3 protein gets one entry after TCRdb re-called the 5' RACE reads with MiXCR. The table shows 5,200 or so distinct CDR3 sequences, with about 8% occurring only once. Time point reported: sample taken at primary tumor resection. Sequencing was performed on whole RNA extracted from tumor and nontumor lung tissue, or from frozen PBMC, and the material was left unsorted. This chain joins TRBV20-1 and TRBJ2-7; possibly TRBD1 or TRBD2 for D (5 bases each). The receptor comes from a female donor with early-stage non-small cell lung cancer. Material: lung tumor tissue, obtained at surgery. The CDR3 region is CSARDHTGGYEQYF. CDR3 in DNA: TGCAGTGCTAGAGATCACACAGGAGGATACGAGCAGTACTTC.